The source of this TCR beta chain is a study of T cells in narcolepsy. For the study at large: Donors had narcolepsy type 1 or type 2, or were healthy controls.

Germline V gene lookup returns CDR1 MNHNS and CDR2 SASEGT. The J segment lost 5 bases and the V segment lost 7 bases, leaving 8 bases of the junction unmatched. The CDR3 runs 15 residues. A remark on this clone: Its antigen remains unidentified.

Libraries were prepared by immunoSEQ multiplex PCR; TCRdb keeps only in-frame clonotypes and omits some of them. The repertoire holds tens of thousands of clones, with approximately 90% as singletons. Findings and caveats of the study: Some memory CD4+ repertoires had no autoreactive clone sequences. Same-patient CSF and blood CD4+ T cell clonotypes included HCRT-specific and TRIB2-specific autoreactive ones. Blood of same and different patients, but not healthy controls, reportedly held recurring autoreactive clonotypes.

The TCR was taken from a human donor with narcolepsy. The chain links TRBV6-1 to TRBJ2-7, with 13 positions matching TRBD2. Sequenced input: CD45RA- memory CD4+ T cells from PBMCs. The CDR3 spells CASTKGLAGTDEQYF. CDR3 coding DNA: TGTGCCAGCACCAAGGGACTAGCGGGAACGGACGAGCAGTACTTC.